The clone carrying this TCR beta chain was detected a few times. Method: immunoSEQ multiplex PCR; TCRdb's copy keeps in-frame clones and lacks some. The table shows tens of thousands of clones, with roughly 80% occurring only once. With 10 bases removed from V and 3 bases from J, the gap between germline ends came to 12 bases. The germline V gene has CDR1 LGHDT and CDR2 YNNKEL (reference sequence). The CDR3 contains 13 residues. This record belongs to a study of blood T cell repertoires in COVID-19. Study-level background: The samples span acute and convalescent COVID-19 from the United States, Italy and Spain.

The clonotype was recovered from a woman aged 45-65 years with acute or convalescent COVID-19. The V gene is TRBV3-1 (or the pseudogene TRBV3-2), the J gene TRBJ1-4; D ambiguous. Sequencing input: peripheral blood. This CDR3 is CATRGRSNEKLFF. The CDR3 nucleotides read TGTGCCACCCGCGGTCGGTCTAATGAAAAACTGTTTTTT.